The next 14 T cell receptor beta chains were all read from a single sample in a study of T cell changes during pregnancy in multiple sclerosis. Some clones are missing from TCRdb's copy, which holds only in-frame ones; the method was immunoSEQ multiplex PCR. The sample shows 70,000 or so clones, 85% to 95% of them seen only once. This material consisted of CD4+ T cells from peripheral blood mononuclear cells, taken after pregnancy. The receptors derive from a female donor with multiple sclerosis, enrolled in a pregnancy study.

V usage is TRBV5-1 and J usage is TRBJ1-1; 9 bases agree with TRBD1. J gave up 0 bases and V 7 bases, and 7 bases lay outside the gene matches. The CDR3 runs to 15 residues. CDR1 is SGHRS and CDR2 is YFSETQ in the germline V gene. CDR3 DNA: TGCGCCAGCGGCCTGGGACAGGGATTGAACACTGAAGCTTTCTTT. It yields the protein CASGLGQGLNTEAFF. The full variable domain, its missing parts supplied by reference TRBV5-1 and TRBJ1-1, is KAGVTQTPRYLIKTRGQQVTLSCSPISGHRSVSWYQQTPGQGLQFLFEYFSETQRNKGNFPGRFSGRQFSNSRSEMNVSTLELGDSALYLCASGLGQGLNTEAFFGQGTRLTVV.

The V call is TRBV6-6, the J call TRBJ1-2; D ambiguous. Per germline, CDR1 MNHNY and CDR2 SVGAGI (reference sequence). The CDR3 loop spans 15 amino acids. The V and J ends lost 2 bases and 0 bases respectively, with 10 bases between them. In DNA, the CDR3 is TGTGCCAGCAGTTACCCGGAAGCGGCTAACTATGGCTACACCTTC. It is translated as CASSYPEAANYGYTF.

This clone has just one count. The chain combines TRBV6-1 with TRBJ2-7; 8 positions agree with TRBD2. The junction had 7 bases not matched to a gene; V was cut back by 6 bases and J by 3 bases. The germline V gene encodes CDR1 MNHNS and CDR2 SASEGT. The CDR3 is 14 amino acids. As DNA, the CDR3 is TGTGCCAGCAGCCTTAGCGGGATGTTCTACGAGCAGTACTTC. Translation gives CASSLSGMFYEQYF.

This rearrangement joins TRBV15 to TRBJ2-1; D might be TRBD1 (6 bases). V dropped 11 bases and J dropped 6 bases, with 17 bases sitting between them. The CDR3 loop spans 13 amino acids. Germline V gene sequence: CDR1 LNHNV, CDR2 YYDKDF (reference sequence). The CDR3 DNA reads as TGTGCCCCCCTTGGCAGGGGCCGCAATGAGCAGTTCTTC. Its protein product is CAPLGRGRNEQFF.

The chain links TRBV30 to TRBJ2-7; no firm D call. V was cut by 3 bases and J by 5 bases, with 8 bases left in between. The CDR3 is 11 amino acids. Germline loops: CDR1 GTSNPN, CDR2 SVGIG (reference sequence). This CDR3 reads CAWSEDNEQYF. The CDR3 DNA is TGTGCCTGGAGCGAGGATAACGAGCAGTACTTC.

V usage is TRBV6-1 and J usage is TRBJ1-1, with 7 bases identical to TRBD1. Germline V gene lookup returns CDR1 MNHNS and CDR2 SASEGT. CDR3 length equals 14 residues. V was clipped by 6 bases and J by 6 bases; unmatched bases: 10. This chain's CDR3 is CASSLTGSRPEAFF. The CDR3 DNA sequence: TGTGCCAGCAGCTTGACAGGGAGTAGGCCTGAAGCTTTCTTT.

This clone was picked up a small number of times. The chain links TRBV6-1 to TRBJ1-5; 7 positions agree with TRBD1. V shed 9 bases, J shed 6 bases, and the junction held 11 bases outside the gene matches. Germline V gives CDR1 MNHNS, CDR2 SASEGT. This CDR3 is 14 amino acids long. CDR3 region: CASSTNRGSQPQHF. In nucleotides, the CDR3 is TGTGCCAGTTCGACCAACAGGGGAAGTCAGCCCCAGCATTTT.

The chain couples TRBV29-1 to TRBJ2-5; D is perhaps TRBD1 (6 bases). V shed 7 bases and J shed 11 bases, with 23 bases lying between them. This CDR3 is built from 13 residues. Germline CDR1 reads SQVTM; CDR2 reads ANQGSEA. CDR3 protein: CSASLGGPSAQYF. The CDR3 bases are TGCAGCGCCTCCCTAGGGGGTCCGTCGGCGCAGTACTTC.

The chain links TRBV30 to TRBJ1-2, with D perhaps matching TRBD1 (6 bases). CDR3 length: 13 amino acids. V lost 5 bases to trimming and J lost 6 bases, with 16 bases between them. Germline V CDR1 and CDR2: GTSNPN, SVGIG (reference sequence). The CDR3, as DNA: TGTGCCTGGGTCCGAGCAGGGGACGATGGCTACACCTTC. Translated, it gives CAWVRAGDDGYTF.

This rearrangement joins TRBV6-1 to TRBJ2-3; 10 nucleotides line up with TRBD2. The trim removed 5 bases at V and 2 bases at J, leaving 4 bases unmatched. Per germline, CDR1 MNHNS and CDR2 SASEGT. CDR3 length equals 15 residues. This CDR3 reads CASSPLAGATDTQYF. DNA for the CDR3: TGTGCCAGCAGTCCGCTAGCGGGGGCCACAGATACGCAGTATTTT.

The chain has TRBV6-5 and TRBJ1-1; D is unclear. V was shortened by 6 bases and J by 0 bases, with 5 bases between the two germline ends. The CDR3 totals 12 residues. CDR1 is MNHEY and CDR2 is SVGAGI in the germline V gene. CDR3 amino acids: CASSHMNTEAFF. DNA of the CDR3: TGTGCCAGCAGCCACATGAACACTGAAGCTTTCTTT.

V usage is TRBV5-1 and J usage is TRBJ2-7; TRBD2 matches 14 bases. J gave up 2 bases and V 4 bases, and 8 bases lay outside the gene matches. Germline lookup yields CDR1 SGHRS and CDR2 YFSETQ. This CDR3 has 17 amino acids. The CDR3 region is CASSPYGTSGSTYEQYF. DNA for the CDR3: TGCGCCAGCAGCCCGTACGGGACTAGCGGGAGCACCTACGAGCAGTACTTC.

This sequence joins TRBV11-1 and TRBJ1-2, with a tentative D call TRBD1 (6 bases). Trimming pared 4 bases from V and 6 bases from J, leaving 15 bases between. The germline V gene has CDR1 SGHAT and CDR2 FQDESV (reference sequence). The CDR3 has 14 residues. CDR3 sequence: CASSSLQGTNGYTF. CDR3 nucleotide sequence: TGTGCCAGCAGCTCCCTACAGGGAACGAATGGCTACACCTTC.

This clone was seen only once. The CDR3 reads CACSRGNSYEQYF. CDR3 nucleotide sequence: TGTGCCTGCAGTCGCGGAAATTCCTACGAGCAGTACTTC. J is TRBJ2-7 and V is TRBV30; D not certain. With 6 bases removed from V and 1 base from J, the gap between germline ends came to 13 bases. CDR1 GTSNPN and CDR2 SVGIG come from the germline V gene (reference sequence). The CDR3 has 13 amino acids.